The sequence of this TCR beta chain was determined in a study of blood T cell repertoires in COVID-19. As for the study in general: Donors in the United States, Italy and Spain gave samples during acute or convalescent COVID-19. In each case, the material was cDNA or gDNA derived from T cells, B-cell-depleted T cells, or PBMCs.

Remarks on this clone: This same CDR3 is encoded by further DNA sequences in the sample.

There are 12 residues in the CDR3. Germline CDR1 is MNHEY and CDR2 is SVGAGI. V lost 8 bases and J lost 4, with 9 bases in between. Per the original methods: Amplified reference gene primers provided the basis for estimating nucleated cell counts. The assay was immunoSEQ multiplex PCR, and TCRdb's table has in-frame clones only and misses some. Clone size and V and J calls were adopted from that table, with D and trimming inferred from the DNA. The sample yields about 400,000 clones, around 90% seen once. Sequencing was done on a sample of peripheral blood. The chain couples TRBV6-5 to TRBJ1-5; tentative D call: TRBD1 (5 bases). This clonotype originated in a man aged 35-49 years with acute or convalescent COVID-19. The CDR3 nucleotides read TGTGCCAGCTCTAGGGGAAATCAGCCCCAGCATTTT. Translated, it gives CASSRGNQPQHF.